The entry below gives a single TCR beta chain sequence along with its context. Its cognate antigen is unknown. The data are from a study of T cell responses to AZD1222 COVID-19 vaccine. Study-wide findings and caveats: The donor cohort was predominantly white British with a female majority, and clonal diversity may have been underestimated.

The data were produced by immunoSEQ multiplex PCR, yet TCRdb's version contains in-frame clones alone and is incomplete. Altogether around 200,000 clones are present, approximately 86% being singletons, with the ten largest covering roughly 0.5%. The CDR3 has 12 residues. Germline V CDR1 and CDR2: SGHVS, FQNEAQ. V lost 5 bases, J lost 5 bases, and 9 bases lay in between. The sequence derives from an adult in good health. The sequencing used peripheral blood, collected on day 0 of AZD1222 vaccination. V gene TRBV7-8 combines with J gene TRBJ2-5; either TRBD1 or TRBD2 may fit D (5 bases each). For the CDR3, the DNA is TGTGCCAGCAGCCTCTGGGGGGAGACCCAGTACTTC. Residues: CASSLWGETQYF.